The text below deals with one TCR beta chain. Its antigen is unidentified. PCR involved 60 Vbeta and 13 Jbeta primers. Produced via immunoSEQ multiplex PCR; TCRdb's table is partial and in-frame only. Of around 140,000 clones in the sample, less than 85% were seen once. This CDR3 has 13 amino acids. The germline V and J ends were trimmed by 4 bases and 2 bases, with 9 bases remaining between them. CDR1 SGHNT and CDR2 YYREEE come from the germline V gene (reference sequence). This entry comes from a study of cytomegalovirus exposure and HLA in healthy donors. Background on the study: Of the donors genotyped, several hundred in all, about 80% fell in the Caucasian-associated ancestry cluster.

Overall study findings and caveats: There were a few CMV-associated chains whose specificity for CMV antigens was confirmed in vitro. TCR beta V- and J-gene trimming, according to a later analysis, was linked to a missense DCLRE1C variant. HLA allele associations emerged for roughly 17,000 TCR beta sequences in a later analysis, at 0.05 false discovery rate.

The sample comprised PBMCs. The chain carries TRBV5-4 and TRBJ2-5; D is perhaps TRBD1 (5 bases). The source of this sequence is a woman aged 60-75 years in good health and CMV-seropositive. In DNA, the CDR3 is TGTGCCAGCAGCCCTAGGACACAAGAGACCCAGTACTTC. Its translation: CASSPRTQETQYF.